One sample yielded the 12 T cell receptor beta chains listed below, sequenced in a study of cytomegalovirus exposure and HLA in healthy donors. Some clones are missing from TCRdb's copy, which holds only in-frame ones; the method was immunoSEQ multiplex PCR. The table includes 100,000 to 150,000 clones, roughly 89% detected once. Specimen: PBMCs. These receptors were collected from a woman aged 18-29 years in good health and CMV-seronegative.

This chain connects TRBV14 to TRBJ2-2; the match to TRBD1 covers 7 bases. This CDR3 region has 16 residues. After removal of 2 bases from V and 6 bases from J, the junction contained 9 bases not matched to a gene. The germline CDR1 and CDR2 sequences are SGHDN and FVKESK. This CDR3 reads CASSQFTGVSSGELFF. CDR3 bases: TGTGCCAGCAGCCAATTTACAGGGGTCAGTTCCGGGGAGCTGTTTTTT.

J is TRBJ1-6 and V is TRBV18, with TRBD1 matching 8 bases. Germline assignment: CDR1 KGHSH and CDR2 LQKENI. The J segment lost 8 bases and the V segment lost 2 bases, leaving 8 bases of the junction unmatched. This CDR3 region has 16 residues. The CDR3 reads CASSPSRGQVHSPLHF. The CDR3 DNA follows: TGTGCCAGCTCACCATCGCGGGGACAGGTGCATTCACCCCTCCACTTT.

This chain joins TRBV4-2 and TRBJ2-5; D is perhaps TRBD2 (5 bases). The CDR3 is 18 amino acids. The ends were cut back, 4 bases at V and 1 base at J, with 22 bases in the middle. The germline gives CDR1 LGHNA, CDR2 YNFKEQ. For the CDR3, the DNA is TGTGCCAGCAGCCGTTCCATGGGCGCGACGGGGAGCCAAGAGACCCAGTACTTC. The encoded protein is CASSRSMGATGSQETQYF.

The rearrangement links TRBV11-2 to TRBJ1-3; D is undetermined. There are 15 residues in the CDR3. Germline values: CDR1 SGHAT, CDR2 FQNNGV. Trimming stripped 4 bases from V and 0 bases from J, with 10 bases between. Here the CDR3 DNA reads TGTGCCAGCAGCTCCTTACAGAGCTCTGGAAACACCATATATTTT. Translating gives CASSSLQSSGNTIYF.

This clone was counted a single time. The rearrangement uses TRBV10-1 and TRBJ2-3; D is perhaps TRBD2 (5 bases). In germline, CDR1 is WNHNN, CDR2 SYGVQD (reference sequence). This CDR3 has 16 amino acids. Trimming left V 5 bases short and J 3 bases short, with 18 bases between. The DNA of the CDR3 is TGCGCCAGCAGTTCGGGGAGAGGAGGTTATACAGATACGCAGTATTTT. It encodes CASSSGRGGYTDTQYF.

The V call is TRBV2, the J call TRBJ2-7; D perhaps matches TRBD1 (6 bases). Germline V gives CDR1 SNHLY, CDR2 FYNNEI. This CDR3 is 14 amino acids long. V shed 6 bases and J shed 1 base, with 13 bases lying between them. CDR3 sequence (DNA): TGTGCCAGCAGGACAGGCCCCCTTTCCTACGAGCAGTACTTC. Its translation: CASRTGPLSYEQYF.

This clone appeared once. The rearrangement uses TRBV6-1 and TRBJ2-1; 10 bases line up with TRBD2. J gave up 6 bases and V 8 bases, and 7 bases lay outside the gene matches. The CDR3 sequence is 14 residues long. The germline CDR1 and CDR2 sequences are MNHNS and SASEGT. Here the CDR3 DNA reads TGTGCCAGCGATAGCGGGGGGCCTCCCAATGAGCAGTTCTTC. It is translated as CASDSGGPPNEQFF.

The genes are TRBV5-1 and TRBJ1-2, with 8 bases that match TRBD1. This CDR3 is built from 14 residues. The germline V gene encodes CDR1 SGHRS and CDR2 YFSETQ. V trimming: 0 bases; J trimming: 6 bases; junction bases outside the gene matches: 4. The CDR3, as DNA: TGCGCCAGCAGCTTGGATCCGGACAGGGATGGCTACACCTTC. Translation: CASSLDPDRDGYTF.

The chain couples TRBV2 to TRBJ2-1, with 8 nucleotides matching TRBD2. CDR1 and CDR2 (germline): SNHLY, FYNNEI. After removal of 6 bases from V and 1 base from J, the junction contained 5 bases not matched to a gene. The CDR3 has 15 residues. CDR3 region: CASSAGTRSYNEQFF. CDR3 nucleotide sequence: TGTGCCAGCAGCGCCGGGACTAGGTCCTACAATGAGCAGTTCTTC. Filled out from reference TRBV2 and TRBJ2-1, the complete variable domain reads EPEVTQTPSHQVTQMGQEVILRCVPISNHLYFYWYRQILGQKVEFLVSFYNNEISEKSEIFDDQFSVERPDGSNFTLKIRSTKLEDSAMYFCASSAGTRSYNEQFFGPGTRLTVL.

The chain links TRBV2 to TRBJ1-3; 8 bases match TRBD1. Losses at the gene ends were 7 bases for V and 3 bases for J; bases not matched to a gene: 2. CDR1 SNHLY and CDR2 FYNNEI come from the germline V gene. The CDR3 consists of 13 residues. The DNA for the CDR3 is TGTGCCAGCAACGGACAGGGTGGAAACACCATATATTTT. Translating it yields CASNGQGGNTIYF. Full variable domain (remainder filled in from reference TRBV2 and TRBJ1-3): EPEVTQTPSHQVTQMGQEVILRCVPISNHLYFYWYRQILGQKVEFLVSFYNNEISEKSEIFDDQFSVERPDGSNFTLKIRSTKLEDSAMYFCASNGQGGNTIYFGEGSWLTVV.

CDR3 in amino acids: CASSDGTSGARTDTQYF. CDR3 bases: TGTGCCAGCAGCGACGGGACTAGCGGGGCCCGCACAGATACGCAGTATTTT. The chain combines TRBV5-6 with TRBJ2-3; 13 bases agree with TRBD2. This CDR3 has 17 residues. Germline V gene data show CDR1 as SGHDT and CDR2 as YYEEEE. Unmatched junction bases numbered 6, after V lost 4 bases and J lost 1 base.

In DNA, the CDR3 is TGTGCCAGCAGGTTTCAGGGAGGACCTCCCCACGAGCAGTACTTC. Translated, it gives CASRFQGGPPHEQYF. The genes are TRBV5-4 and TRBJ2-7; a possible D gene is TRBD2 (6 bases). This CDR3 is 15 amino acids long. CDR1 and CDR2 (germline): SGHNT, YYREEE (reference sequence). Trimming left V 5 bases short and J 5 bases short, with 20 bases between.